Following are 27 T cell receptor beta chains from one sample sequenced in a study of beta chain features in type 1 diabetes. Sequencing targeted expressed TCRB transcripts, as all isolated RNA had been reverse transcribed. Assay: immunoSEQ multiplex PCR; the TCRdb copy retains only in-frame clones and omits some. This table holds some 900,000 clones, 15% to 20% found once. The specimen was naive CD4+ T cells from blood. All receptors derive from a woman aged 18-29 years in good health.

This clone was recorded a few times. The chain joins TRBV6-4 to TRBJ2-7; the D is unclear. The CDR3 is made up of 14 amino acids. From germline, CDR1 is MRHNA and CDR2 SNTAGT. V was cut by 7 bases and J by 0 bases, with 13 bases left in between. The CDR3 here is CASNPTRDSYEQYF. The CDR3 DNA reads TGTGCCAGCAACCCGACAAGGGACTCCTACGAGCAGTACTTC.

This chain connects TRBV6-5 to TRBJ1-3; D ambiguous. The CDR3 totals 16 residues. CDR1 and CDR2 (germline): MNHEY, SVGAGI. The germline V and J ends were trimmed by 0 bases and 4 bases, with 13 bases remaining between them. CDR3: CASSYSQSPQGNTIYF. CDR3 nucleotide sequence: TGTGCCAGCAGTTACTCACAGAGTCCCCAGGGAAACACCATATATTTT.

This clone appeared a few times. The chain is built from TRBV7-9 and TRBJ1-1, with TRBD1 as a possible D gene (6 bases). Germline lookup yields CDR1 SEHNR and CDR2 FQNEAQ (reference sequence). This CDR3 comprises 16 residues. The V gene lost 2 bases and the J gene lost 1 base, with 14 bases spanning the gap. The chain's CDR3 is CASSLTGGASNTEAFF. The CDR3 DNA is TGTGCCAGCAGCTTAACCGGGGGGGCCTCGAACACTGAAGCTTTCTTT.

The rearrangement uses TRBV28 and TRBJ1-2; TRBD1 matches 7 bases. The CDR3 sequence is 14 residues long. V lost 9 bases and J lost 5; bases outside the gene matches: 12. Germline V CDR1 and CDR2: MDHEN, SYDVKM. The CDR3 DNA follows: TGTGCCAGTGCACAGGGGACTGTGAGTTATGGCTACACCTTC. Translation: CASAQGTVSYGYTF.

V is TRBV2 and J is TRBJ2-1; D is uncertain. The CDR3 contains 13 residues. Germline-derived CDR1 and CDR2 are SNHLY and FYNNEI. The ends were cut back, 1 base at V and 7 bases at J, with 8 bases in the middle. The CDR3 reads CASSEGSLNEQFF. In nucleotides, the CDR3 is TGTGCCAGCAGTGAAGGCAGCCTGAATGAGCAGTTCTTC. Filled out from reference TRBV2 and TRBJ2-1, the complete variable domain reads EPEVTQTPSHQVTQMGQEVILRCVPISNHLYFYWYRQILGQKVEFLVSFYNNEISEKSEIFDDQFSVERPDGSNFTLKIRSTKLEDSAMYFCASSEGSLNEQFFGPGTRLTVL.

With respect to this clone: The germline gene is not matched at one end of the junction; a read error may be the cause. The DNA of the CDR3 is TGCAGCGTGGAAGAGTCGGCCGGGACGGATACGCAGTATTTT. Amino acids: CSVEESAGTDTQYF. The chain links TRBV29-1 to TRBJ2-3; D is tentatively TRBD1 or TRBD2 (5 bases each). The CDR3 length is 14 residues. Germline V gene sequence: CDR1 SQVTM, CDR2 ANQGSEA.

This clone was counted between two and nine times. The chain carries TRBV6-1 and TRBJ2-7; D possibly uses TRBD1 or TRBD2 (5 bases each). The CDR3 is 14 amino acids. Germline CDR1 reads MNHNS; CDR2 reads SASEGT. The V gene lost 7 bases and the J gene lost 2 bases, with 15 bases spanning the gap. The CDR3 protein is CASIKLGTTYEQYF. CDR3 DNA sequence: TGTGCCAGCATTAAGCTCGGGACCACCTACGAGCAGTACTTC.

This clone showed up just a few times. The genes are TRBV28 and TRBJ2-7, with D perhaps matching TRBD1 or TRBD2 (5 bases each). V lost 8 bases and J lost 0, with 14 bases in between. CDR3 length equals 14 residues. Looked up from germline, CDR1 is MDHEN and CDR2 is SYDVKM. The DNA of the CDR3 is TGTGCCAGCGGACTTACAGGTTTCTCCTACGAGCAGTACTTC. It encodes CASGLTGFSYEQYF.

V is TRBV5-1 and J is TRBJ2-2; 12 nucleotides match TRBD2. Germline CDR1 and CDR2: SGHRS and YFSETQ. The CDR3 covers 18 residues. V lost 4 bases, J lost 3 bases, and 10 bases stayed unmatched. CDR3 bases: TGCGCCAGCAGCCCCCGACTAGCGGGAGCGACCGACACCGGGGAGCTGTTTTTT. It yields the protein CASSPRLAGATDTGELFF.

On this clone: The identical CDR3 is also encoded by other nucleotide sequences in the sample. This rearrangement joins TRBV18 to TRBJ2-1, with D perhaps TRBD2 (5 bases). Germline assignment: CDR1 KGHSH and CDR2 LQKENI. There are 16 residues in the CDR3. Trimming pared 3 bases from V and 0 bases from J, leaving 12 bases between. CDR3 nucleotides: TGTGCCAGCTCACCGAGAAGCGGAAGCTCCTACAATGAGCAGTTCTTC. Its translation is CASSPRSGSSYNEQFF.

This clone was counted between two and nine times. This sequence joins TRBV4-3 and TRBJ2-1; D might be TRBD1 (6 bases). Germline CDR1 and CDR2: LGHNA and YSLEER. V lost 0 bases to trimming and J lost 0 bases, with 9 bases between them. The CDR3 loop spans 16 amino acids. This CDR3 is CASSQDVGGSYNEQFF. In nucleotides, the CDR3 is TGCGCCAGCAGCCAAGATGTAGGGGGCTCCTACAATGAGCAGTTCTTC.

The sample holds a few counts of this clone. Other DNA sequences in the sample encode the same CDR3. The J gene is TRBJ2-7, the V gene TRBV7-2; D remains unclear. The germline V and J ends were trimmed by 2 bases and 3 bases, with 5 bases remaining between them. The CDR3 runs 12 residues. From germline, CDR1 is SGHTA and CDR2 FQGNSA. The chain's CDR3 is CASSLLGYEQYF. The CDR3 DNA is TGTGCCAGCAGCTTACTGGGCTACGAGCAGTACTTC. Based on the CDR3 plus reference TRBV7-2 and TRBJ2-7, the full variable domain is GAGVSQSPSNKVTEKGKDVELRCDPISGHTALYWYRQSLGQGLEFLIYFQGNSAPDKSGLPSDRFSAERTGGSVSTLTIQRTQQEDSAVYLCASSLLGYEQYFGPGTRLTVT.

Comment on this clone: The sample has other DNA sequences that encode this CDR3 too. The chain combines TRBV5-1 with TRBJ2-1; either TRBD1 or TRBD2 may supply D (7 bases each). The CDR3 runs 15 residues. Germline V CDR1 and CDR2: SGHRS, YFSETQ. The germline V and J ends were trimmed by 4 bases and 3 bases, with 14 bases remaining between them. CDR3 DNA: TGCGCCAGCAGCCGGGGGGACAGAAGCTACAATGAGCAGTTCTTC. It encodes CASSRGDRSYNEQFF.

This chain connects TRBV29-1 to TRBJ2-7; 9 bases are shared with TRBD2. V lost 7 bases and J lost 4; bases outside the gene matches: 11. In germline, CDR1 is SQVTM, CDR2 ANQGSEA. CDR3 length equals 14 residues. Here the CDR3 reads CSASGGRAPYEQYF. The CDR3 nucleotides read TGCAGCGCGAGCGGCGGGAGGGCCCCATACGAGCAGTACTTC.

In its sample, this clone was seen a few times. The chain employs TRBV9 and TRBJ2-7; 7 bases fit TRBD1. There are 15 residues in the CDR3. V lost 0 bases to trimming and J lost 0 bases; unmatched junction nucleotides: 3. Germline loops: CDR1 SGDLS, CDR2 YYNGEE. In nucleotides, the CDR3 is TGTGCCAGCAGCGTAGGGGGACAGACCTCCTACGAGCAGTACTTC. Its protein product is CASSVGGQTSYEQYF.

The V and J genes are TRBV7-9 and TRBJ1-1, with a tentative D call TRBD1 (5 bases). Trimming removed 7 bases from V and 3 bases from J, with 15 bases in between. CDR1 and CDR2 from the germline V gene are SEHNR and FQNEAQ (reference sequence). The CDR3 is 14 amino acids. CDR3 sequence reads: CASTWGERDTEAFF. The DNA of the CDR3 is TGTGCCAGCACCTGGGGCGAAAGGGACACTGAAGCTTTCTTT.

This clone has just a few counts. The CDR3 DNA is TGCAGCGTTTATTGGACAAACATTTTAGGGGAGCTGTTTTTT. It codes for CSVYWTNILGELFF. The chain couples TRBV29-1 to TRBJ2-2; the D gene is possibly TRBD1 (5 bases). This CDR3 spans 14 amino acids. From germline, CDR1 is SQVTM and CDR2 ANQGSEA. Trimming removed 5 bases at V and 8 bases at J, with 18 bases between.

As regards this clone: Additional DNA sequences in this sample encode the identical CDR3. V is TRBV28 and J is TRBJ1-2; D is possibly TRBD1 (5 bases). CDR3 length equals 14 residues. Germline CDR1 reads MDHEN; CDR2 reads SYDVKM. Trimming took off 1 base at V and 0 bases at J, with 6 bases between the two ends. In nucleotides, the CDR3 is TGTGCCAGCAGTTTATCGGGGGCTAACTATGGCTACACCTTC. Translation gives CASSLSGANYGYTF.

This sequence joins TRBV19 and TRBJ1-1; 7 nucleotides match TRBD1. Germline V gives CDR1 LNHDA, CDR2 SQIVND (reference sequence). This CDR3 has 14 residues. Germline trimming cut 3 bases from V and 5 bases from J; bases unmatched to any gene: 6. The CDR3, as DNA: TGTGCCAGTAGTATGAAGGGGGCGCGGACTGAAGCTTTCTTT. Its translation is CASSMKGARTEAFF.

The table lists this clone with a few counts. Other DNA sequences from this sample encode an identical CDR3 as well. This rearrangement joins TRBV29-1 to TRBJ1-5; D is perhaps TRBD1 (5 bases). The CDR3 is 12 residues long. Germline V gene sequence: CDR1 SQVTM, CDR2 ANQGSEA. The V and J ends lost 4 bases and 1 base respectively, with 5 bases between them. CDR3 amino acids: CSVGDSNQPQHF. The CDR3 DNA reads as TGCAGCGTTGGGGACAGCAATCAGCCCCAGCATTTT.

The chain uses TRBV28 and TRBJ1-2; the match to TRBD1 covers 7 bases. Germline loops: CDR1 MDHEN, CDR2 SYDVKM. V shed 6 bases, J shed 5 bases, and the junction held 12 bases outside the gene matches. The CDR3 is 15 residues long. The CDR3 loop is CASRPPGQLGYGYTF. DNA for the CDR3: TGTGCCAGCAGGCCCCCGGGACAGTTGGGATATGGCTACACCTTC.

The rearrangement joins TRBV6-6 to TRBJ1-1; TRBD1 is a possible D gene (5 bases). CDR1 MNHNY and CDR2 SVGAGI come from the germline V gene (reference sequence). CDR3 length equals 14 residues. The V end was cut by 2 bases, the J end by 4 bases, with 11 bases between. The CDR3 here is CASSYGAGITEAFF. The DNA of the CDR3 is TGTGCCAGCAGTTACGGGGCAGGGATCACTGAAGCTTTCTTT.

The chain carries TRBV11-1 and TRBJ2-1; maybe TRBD1 (7 bases). Per the germline V gene, CDR1 is SGHAT and CDR2 is FQDESV (reference sequence). Trimming took off 0 bases at V and 5 bases at J, with 23 bases between the two ends. The CDR3 spans 19 residues. This chain's CDR3 is CASSLADRAAGSGDNEQFF. The CDR3 DNA reads as TGTGCCAGCAGCTTAGCCGACAGGGCGGCGGGGTCTGGGGACAATGAGCAGTTCTTC.

A few counts support this clone. The J gene is TRBJ2-3, the V gene TRBV2; 9 bases fit TRBD2. Trimming took 2 bases from V and 4 from J; bases not matched to a gene: 4. CDR1 and CDR2 (germline): SNHLY, FYNNEI. This CDR3 spans 15 amino acids. Written as DNA, the CDR3 is TGTGCCAGCAGTGAATTAGCGGGAGCCGCAGATACGCAGTATTTT. Translation: CASSELAGAADTQYF.

The rearrangement uses TRBV19 and TRBJ2-2, with D possibly TRBD1 on 6 matching bases. V lost 9 bases to trimming and J lost 4 bases, with 15 bases between them. Germline assignment: CDR1 LNHDA and CDR2 SQIVND (reference sequence). CDR3 length equals 14 residues. The CDR3 bases are TGTGCCAGCGAACAGGGAACGCGCACCGGGGAGCTGTTTTTT. Residues: CASEQGTRTGELFF.

This sequence joins TRBV5-1 and TRBJ1-5; tentative D call: TRBD1 (5 bases). V was pared by 4 bases and J by 4 bases, with 9 bases between. This CDR3 spans 13 amino acids. Germline V gene data show CDR1 as SGHRS and CDR2 as YFSETQ. The CDR3 loop is CASSMGGNQPQHF. DNA for the CDR3: TGCGCCAGCAGCATGGGGGGGAATCAGCCCCAGCATTTT.

The rearrangement uses TRBV28 and TRBJ2-1, with D unresolved. There are 12 residues in the CDR3. Germline V gene sequence: CDR1 MDHEN, CDR2 SYDVKM. V was clipped by 6 bases and J by 8 bases, with 11 bases between them. The CDR3 nucleotides are TGTGCCAGCAGAGTTGGAAGGGATGAGCAGTTCTTC. This codes for CASRVGRDEQFF.